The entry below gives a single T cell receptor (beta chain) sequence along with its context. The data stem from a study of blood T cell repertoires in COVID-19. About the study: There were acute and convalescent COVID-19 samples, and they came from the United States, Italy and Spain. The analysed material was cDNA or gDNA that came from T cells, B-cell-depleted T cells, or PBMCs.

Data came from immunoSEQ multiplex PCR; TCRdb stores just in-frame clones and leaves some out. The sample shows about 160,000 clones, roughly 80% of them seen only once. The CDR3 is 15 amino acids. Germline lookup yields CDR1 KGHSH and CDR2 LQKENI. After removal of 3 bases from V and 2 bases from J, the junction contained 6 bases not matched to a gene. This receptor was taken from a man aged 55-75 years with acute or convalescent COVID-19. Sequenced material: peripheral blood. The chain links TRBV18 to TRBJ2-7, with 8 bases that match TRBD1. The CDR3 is CASSPAVTGAYEQYF. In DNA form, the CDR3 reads TGTGCCAGCTCACCTGCTGTGACAGGGGCCTACGAGCAGTACTTC.